Shown below are 12 T cell receptor beta chains from a single sample sequenced in a study of blood T cell repertoires in COVID-19. Assay used: immunoSEQ multiplex PCR; TCRdb lists only in-frame clones, some missing. The sample includes under 250,000 clones, approximately 87% seen only once; the top ten take 2.6%. Sequences were obtained from peripheral blood. The source is a woman between 70 and 85 years old with active or convalescent COVID-19.

The CDR3 bases are TGTGCCAGCAGTTTAGGGTGGACAGGGCAAGCGAGCAATCAGCCCCAGCATTTT. Protein: CASSLGWTGQASNQPQHF. J is TRBJ1-5 and V is TRBV28; TRBD1 aligns across 8 bases. The CDR3 extends over 18 amino acids. Germline CDR1 reads MDHEN; CDR2 reads SYDVKM. V was pared by 2 bases and J by 1 base, with 10 bases of the junction left unmatched.

This clone turned up a few times. This chain joins TRBV7-9 and TRBJ1-4, with TRBD1 as a possible D gene (6 bases). Germline CDR1 is SEHNR and CDR2 is FQNEAQ (reference sequence). Between the trimmed V and J ends, which lost 1 base and 0 bases, there was a span of 18 bases. The CDR3 covers 19 residues. CDR3 protein: CASSLVWTDNLATNEKLFF. The CDR3 DNA is TGTGCCAGCAGCTTAGTTTGGACAGACAACCTTGCAACTAATGAAAAACTGTTTTTT.

This clone has a count of ten or more. The chain joins TRBV28 to TRBJ1-2; a possible D gene is TRBD1 (5 bases). Germline CDR1 reads MDHEN; CDR2 reads SYDVKM. The ends were cut back, 8 bases at V and 4 bases at J, with 20 bases in the middle. The CDR3 is 15 amino acids. The CDR3 spells CASRGSYQPSYGYTF. In nucleotides, the CDR3 is TGTGCCAGCCGGGGGAGTTATCAGCCCAGCTATGGCTACACCTTC.

The rearrangement links TRBV5-1 to TRBJ2-3; the D gene is possibly TRBD2 (6 bases). Germline CDR1 and CDR2: SGHRS and YFSETQ. This CDR3 has 14 amino acids. Trimming cost V 5 bases and J 4 bases, with 14 bases left between them. CDR3 bases: TGCGCCAGCAGGGCGACTAGTGGGGCAGATACGCAGTATTTT. Its translation is CASRATSGADTQYF.

The rearrangement uses TRBV6-5 and TRBJ1-3; TRBD1 aligns across 7 bases. Germline CDR1 MNHEY, CDR2 SVGAGI. V lost 2 bases to trimming and J lost 7 bases; unmatched junction nucleotides: 8. The CDR3 runs 15 residues. CDR3 DNA sequence: TGTGCCAGCAGTTACGGCCAGGGGGTCGGGAACACCATATATTTT. Translation gives CASSYGQGVGNTIYF.

The J gene is TRBJ2-7, the V gene TRBV7-9; TRBD2 agrees at 7 bases. In germline, CDR1 is SEHNR, CDR2 FQNEAQ (reference sequence). V trimming: 5 bases; J trimming: 0 bases; junction bases outside the gene matches: 4. This CDR3 spans 14 amino acids. CDR3 nucleotides: TGTGCCAGCAGCCGGGACTACCCCTCCTACGAGCAGTACTTC. It is translated as CASSRDYPSYEQYF.

This sequence joins TRBV29-1 and TRBJ1-4; D unresolved. Trimming removed 4 bases at V and 5 bases at J, with 5 bases between. Germline CDR1 and CDR2: SQVTM and ANQGSEA. This CDR3 comprises 11 residues. CDR3 DNA sequence: TGCAGCGTTGGAGGGAATGAAAAACTGTTTTTT. The encoded protein is CSVGGNEKLFF.

The chain couples TRBV6-5 to TRBJ1-2; a possible D gene is TRBD1 (6 bases). Per the germline V gene, CDR1 is MNHEY and CDR2 is SVGAGI. V lost 5 bases and J lost 5, with 15 bases in between. The CDR3 loop spans 14 amino acids. CDR3 protein: CASSRTADTYGYTF. DNA of the CDR3: TGTGCCAGCAGTAGGACAGCCGACACTTATGGCTACACCTTC.

The rearrangement links TRBV19 to TRBJ2-2, with 8 positions matching TRBD1. J lost 1 base, V lost 10 bases, and 2 bases had no gene match. CDR1 LNHDA and CDR2 SQIVND come from the germline V gene (reference sequence). CDR3 length: 13 residues. The CDR3 here is CATGTGNTGELFF. The CDR3 region has the DNA TGTGCCACCGGGACAGGGAACACCGGGGAGCTGTTTTTT.

The J gene is TRBJ1-6, the V gene TRBV2, with D perhaps matching TRBD1 (6 bases). CDR3 length: 15 residues. Germline loops: CDR1 SNHLY, CDR2 FYNNEI. Trimming shortened V by 6 bases and J by 8 bases, and 17 bases separated the two germline ends. This CDR3 reads CASSSPGGHDSPLHF. CDR3 nucleotides: TGTGCCAGCAGCTCCCCGGGGGGGCATGATTCACCCCTCCACTTT.

This rearrangement joins TRBV2 to TRBJ1-2, with 9 bases aligning to TRBD1. Germline lookup yields CDR1 SNHLY and CDR2 FYNNEI. The V segment lost 7 bases and the J segment 0 bases; nucleotides outside the gene matches: 6. The CDR3 length is 15 residues. The CDR3 reads CASTGTGSSNYGYTF. The CDR3 region has the DNA TGTGCCAGCACTGGGACAGGGTCTTCTAACTATGGCTACACCTTC.

This chain's CDR3 is CASYPAATYNEQFF. The CDR3 bases are TGTGCCAGCTACCCCGCGGCAACCTACAATGAGCAGTTCTTC. The chain has TRBV6-5 and TRBJ2-1; D remains ambiguous. The ends were cut back, 8 bases at V and 2 bases at J, with 13 bases in the middle. Germline lookup yields CDR1 MNHEY and CDR2 SVGAGI. The CDR3 spans 14 residues.